The 24 T cell receptor beta chains below were found in one sample sequenced in a study of cytomegalovirus exposure and HLA in healthy donors. 60 Vbeta and 13 Jbeta primers were used in PCR. Measured with immunoSEQ multiplex PCR; TCRdb has only the in-frame clones, and not every one. This table has approximately 98,000 clones, approximately 79% appearing once. The sequencing input was PBMCs. These receptors all come from a male donor in good health and CMV-seronegative.

J is TRBJ2-3 and V is TRBV7-6, with 13 bases lining up with TRBD2. Germline loops: CDR1 SGHVS, CDR2 FNYEAQ. CDR3 length equals 17 residues. J lost 6 bases, V lost 2 bases, and 8 bases had no gene match. The CDR3 DNA reads as TGTGCCAGCAGCTTAAACCCCGGGACTAGCGGGATGGATACGCAGTATTTT. It codes for CASSLNPGTSGMDTQYF.

The chain is built from TRBV25-1 and TRBJ1-2; 10 nucleotides line up with TRBD1. Germline CDR1 and CDR2: MGHDK and SYGVNS. The junction had 3 bases not matched to a gene; V was cut back by 4 bases and J by 4 bases. The CDR3 is 14 residues long. This chain's CDR3 is CASSAGTGVYGYTF. The DNA for the CDR3 is TGTGCCAGCAGTGCAGGGACAGGGGTCTATGGCTACACCTTC.

This chain links TRBV28 with TRBJ2-7, with TRBD1 as a possible D gene (5 bases). Between the trimmed V and J ends, which lost 5 bases and 2 bases, there was a span of 13 bases. This CDR3 has 14 amino acids. From germline, CDR1 is MDHEN and CDR2 SYDVKM. The CDR3 DNA sequence: TGTGCCAGCAGTCCCAGGGATAGGACCTACGAGCAGTACTTC. This translates into CASSPRDRTYEQYF.

This clone was seen once. The rearrangement uses TRBV4-2 and TRBJ2-2, with D unresolved. Trimming removed 6 bases at V and 9 bases at J, with 14 bases between. CDR1 is LGHNA, CDR2 YNFKEQ, per germline. The CDR3 length is 13 residues. CDR3 nucleotide sequence: TGTGCCAGCAGTCAGTTCCTAGGCCGGGAGCTGTTTTTT. The encoded protein is CASSQFLGRELFF.

The V and J genes are TRBV27 and TRBJ2-7; D gene unclear. V shed 8 bases and J shed 4 bases, with 12 bases lying between them. Germline loops: CDR1 MNHEY, CDR2 SMNVEV (reference sequence). This CDR3 is built from 12 residues. The CDR3 protein is CASGETAYEQYF. The CDR3 DNA sequence: TGTGCCAGCGGAGAAACCGCGTACGAGCAGTACTTC.

The genes are TRBV5-5 and TRBJ2-5; TRBD2 aligns across 12 bases. V lost 4 bases, J lost 4 bases, and 8 bases stayed unmatched. CDR1 and CDR2 (germline): SGHKS, YYEKEE (reference sequence). The CDR3 has 16 residues. The CDR3 DNA reads as TGTGCCAGCAGCCCCCGACTAGCGGGAGTCAGAGAGACCCAGTACTTC. Protein product: CASSPRLAGVRETQYF. The full variable domain, its missing parts supplied by reference TRBV5-5 and TRBJ2-5, is DAGVTQSPTHLIKTRGQQVTLRCSPISGHKSVSWYQQVLGQGPQFIFQYYEKEERGRGNFPDRFSARQFPNYSSELNVNALLLGDSALYLCASSPRLAGVRETQYFGPGTRLLVL.

V usage is TRBV7-2 and J usage is TRBJ1-1; perhaps TRBD1 as D (6 bases). The germline V and J ends were trimmed by 5 bases and 10 bases, with 14 bases remaining between them. CDR1 and CDR2 from the germline V gene are SGHTA and FQGNSA. CDR3 size: 12 residues. The CDR3, as DNA: TGTGCCAGCAGCCTCGACTTCAGGGGAGCTTTCTTT. Its translation: CASSLDFRGAFF.

V is TRBV7-9 and J is TRBJ2-7; a possible D gene is TRBD1 (6 bases). V gave up 4 bases and J gave up 0 bases, with 13 bases separating them. The germline V gene has CDR1 SEHNR and CDR2 FQNEAQ (reference sequence). The CDR3 runs 15 residues. The CDR3 DNA reads as TGTGCCAGCAGCTCCGACAGGAGCGGCTCCTACGAGCAGTACTTC. Its translation is CASSSDRSGSYEQYF.

The rearrangement uses TRBV21-1 and TRBJ1-2. TRBV21-1 is a documented pseudogene. The CDR3 is 17 amino acids. The DNA for the CDR3 is TGTGCCAGCAGCGCCGCACCCGGGAGTTTCGTGGACTATGGCTACACCTTC. It encodes CASSAAPGSFVDYGYTF.

The chain recombines TRBV28 with TRBJ2-7; 7 nucleotides line up with TRBD1. This CDR3 has 13 residues. Germline CDR1 is MDHEN and CDR2 is SYDVKM. Trimming removed 6 bases from V and 3 bases from J; junction bases left unmatched: 5. CDR3 nucleotide sequence: TGTGCCAGCAGGCCCACAGGGGACTACGAGCAGTACTTC. Translating gives CASRPTGDYEQYF.

J is TRBJ1-1 and V is TRBV28, with 10 bases that match TRBD1. Per the germline V gene, CDR1 is MDHEN and CDR2 is SYDVKM. V lost 6 bases and J lost 2; bases outside the gene matches: 3. The CDR3 spans 14 residues. The CDR3 coding sequence is TGTGCCAGCAGAAGACAGGGGGCCAACACTGAAGCTTTCTTT. It codes for CASRRQGANTEAFF.

The chain links TRBV5-6 to TRBJ2-1; 12 positions match TRBD1. This CDR3 region has 13 residues. Germline-derived CDR1 and CDR2 are SGHDT and YYEEEE. Trimming removed 4 bases from V and 9 bases from J; junction bases left unmatched: 2. CDR3 in DNA: TGTGCCAGCAGCCCGGGACAGGGGGCTGAGCAGTTCTTC. As protein: CASSPGQGAEQFF.

The chain joins TRBV10-3 to TRBJ2-2, with TRBD1 matching 8 bases. The CDR3 covers 14 residues. The V segment lost 9 bases and the J segment 2 bases; nucleotides outside the gene matches: 5. Germline CDR1 and CDR2: ENHRY and SYGVKD. CDR3 nucleotides: TGTGCCATGTCGGGACAGGCCAACACCGGGGAGCTGTTTTTT. Encoded protein: CAMSGQANTGELFF.

The chain links TRBV5-1 to TRBJ2-7; D not certain. Germline V gene data show CDR1 as SGHRS and CDR2 as YFSETQ. The germline V and J ends were trimmed by 0 bases and 0 bases, with 7 bases remaining between them. This CDR3 is 14 amino acids long. The CDR3 coding sequence is TGCGCCAGCAGCTTGGACAGTAGCTCCTACGAGCAGTACTTC. Protein: CASSLDSSSYEQYF.

This chain joins TRBV28 and TRBJ1-5; 8 bases match TRBD1. Trimming removed 7 bases from V and 0 bases from J; junction bases left unmatched: 5. The germline V gene has CDR1 MDHEN and CDR2 SYDVKM. CDR3 length: 15 amino acids. CDR3 DNA sequence: TGTGCCAGCAACCAGGGGGCCCATAGCAATCAGCCCCAGCATTTT. Its translation: CASNQGAHSNQPQHF.

The chain uses TRBV14 and TRBJ2-1; TRBD2 aligns across 13 bases. Germline V gene lookup returns CDR1 SGHDN and CDR2 FVKESK. The CDR3 length is 16 residues. V trimming: 4 bases; J trimming: 7 bases; junction bases outside the gene matches: 7. This CDR3 reads CASSPGTSGNRNEQFF. The CDR3, as DNA: TGTGCCAGCAGCCCGGGGACTAGCGGGAATAGGAATGAGCAGTTCTTC. The full variable domain, rest sourced from reference TRBV14 and TRBJ2-1, is EAGVTQFPSHSVIEKGQTVTLRCDPISGHDNLYWYRRVMGKEIKFLLHFVKESKQDESGMPNNRFLAERTGGTYSTLKVQPAELEDSGVYFCASSPGTSGNRNEQFFGPGTRLTVL.

This clone was detected a few times. The chain uses TRBV28 and TRBJ2-2; the match to TRBD1 covers 9 bases. V gave up 2 bases and J gave up 5 bases; unmatched junction bases: 9. This CDR3 has 17 residues. Germline-derived CDR1 and CDR2 are MDHEN and SYDVKM. The DNA for the CDR3 is TGTGCCAGCAGTTTAGTGTGGGACAGGGTGAGGACCGGGGAGCTGTTTTTT. It translates to CASSLVWDRVRTGELFF.

This clone was seen only a few times. The chain recombines TRBV27 with TRBJ2-2; 8 bases align to TRBD1. CDR1 and CDR2 from the germline V gene are MNHEY and SMNVEV (reference sequence). V was clipped by 4 bases and J by 6 bases; unmatched bases: 10. The CDR3 is 16 amino acids. Here the CDR3 DNA reads TGTGCCAGCAGTTACGCCGGGACAGGTTATGCCGGGGAGCTGTTTTTT. Protein product: CASSYAGTGYAGELFF.

The CDR3 here is CASSFGGNTEAFF. CDR3 in DNA: TGTGCCAGCAGTTTTGGCGGGAACACTGAAGCTTTCTTT. The rearrangement joins TRBV28 to TRBJ1-1; the D is unclear. Trimming left V 3 bases short and J 1 base short, with 6 bases between. The CDR3 spans 13 residues. Germline V gene lookup returns CDR1 MDHEN and CDR2 SYDVKM.

The table lists this clone with a count of one. This chain links TRBV7-2 with TRBJ2-5; 8 nucleotides align to TRBD1. Germline V gene lookup returns CDR1 SGHTA and CDR2 FQGNSA. The CDR3 spans 15 residues. The V gene end was trimmed by 4 bases and the J gene end by 0 bases; junction bases not matched to a gene: 4. CDR3 loop: CASSSTGGYQETQYF. CDR3 bases: TGTGCCAGCAGCTCCACAGGGGGGTACCAAGAGACCCAGTACTTC. The full variable domain, in which reference TRBV7-2 and TRBJ2-5 provide the parts outside the CDR3, is GAGVSQSPSNKVTEKGKDVELRCDPISGHTALYWYRQSLGQGLEFLIYFQGNSAPDKSGLPSDRFSAERTGGSVSTLTIQRTQQEDSAVYLCASSSTGGYQETQYFGPGTRLLVL.

The rearrangement uses TRBV7-9 and TRBJ1-5; TRBD1 aligns across 9 bases. This CDR3 has 18 residues. CDR1 SEHNR and CDR2 FQNEAQ come from the germline V gene (reference sequence). Trimming took 0 bases from V and 6 from J; bases not matched to a gene: 12. The DNA of the CDR3 is TGTGCCAGCAGCTTAGCGGATTGGGGACAGGGAATAACTCAGCCCCAGCATTTT. Encoded protein: CASSLADWGQGITQPQHF.

V is TRBV7-2 and J is TRBJ2-7; D possibly corresponds to TRBD2 (7 bases). The germline CDR1 and CDR2 sequences are SGHTA and FQGNSA. V was clipped by 0 bases and J by 5 bases, with 11 bases between them. The CDR3 spans 14 residues. The CDR3 DNA reads TGTGCCAGCAGCTTAGCGAGGGGGGGCGACGAGCAGTACTTC. Protein: CASSLARGGDEQYF.

This rearrangement joins TRBV11-2 to TRBJ2-7, with D hard to call. Trimming took 5 bases from V and 2 from J, leaving 13 bases between them. The CDR3 length is 14 residues. Looked up from germline, CDR1 is SGHAT and CDR2 is FQNNGV. In nucleotides, the CDR3 is TGTGCCAGCAGCACAGTAAAAATGACCTACGAGCAGTACTTC. Its protein product is CASSTVKMTYEQYF.

V usage is TRBV7-9 and J usage is TRBJ2-2; 13 bases are a match to TRBD2. This CDR3 is 18 amino acids long. The V gene end was trimmed by 2 bases and the J gene end by 5 bases; junction bases not matched to a gene: 8. Germline CDR1 reads SEHNR; CDR2 reads FQNEAQ (reference sequence). This CDR3 is CASSLRTSGRVRTGELFF. The CDR3 nucleotides read TGTGCCAGCAGCTTAAGGACTAGCGGGAGAGTTCGGACCGGGGAGCTGTTTTTT.